Listed below are T cell receptor beta chains from one sample, sequenced in a study of blood T cells in healthy people across ages. MiXCR was run by TCRdb on the 5' RACE reads, yielding one entry per CDR3 protein. The profile covers approximately 2,000,000 distinct CDR3 sequences, with about 39% appearing a single time and 23% taken by the ten largest. Source material: blood. The receptor set was obtained from a human donor in good health. CDR3s include the opening cysteine and the closing phenylalanine or tryptophan. The order of the fields is clone size, J gene, V gene, D gene, CDR3 DNA, CDR3 protein. The D gene is left open where the match is weak. Clone size, where shown, is once, few, many, or a class for clones that have expanded.

- TRBJ1-2 TRBV20-1 - TGCAGTGCTAGACGACAGGATTGGATATGGGGTGGCTACACCTTC CSARRQDWIWGGYTF
few TRBJ2-1 TRBV16 - TGTGCCAGCAGCCAATCGGGTGAAGGAGGGGAGCAGTTCTTC CASSQSGEGGEQFF
few TRBJ1-6 TRBV12-3/TRBV12-4 - TGTGCCAGCAGTTTAAATGCGGATTCACCCCTCCACTTT CASSLNADSPLHF
few TRBJ2-1 TRBV27 - TGTGCCAGCAGTGTAACAGGGAACCCTGAGCAGTTCTTC CASSVTGNPEQFF
- TRBJ2-2 TRBV7-9 - TGTGCCAGCAGCCGCGGCGGGTTTGACACCGGGGAGCTGTTTTTT CASSRGGFDTGELFF
- TRBJ2-3 TRBV5-1 - TGCGCCAGCAGCTTGGAAATTAGCGGTTTCCGTGGAATAACAGATACGCAGTATTTT CASSLEISGFRGITDTQYF
- TRBJ1-2 TRBV2 - TGTGCCAGCAGTGGCGACGGAAGTTTATATGGCTACACCTTC CASSGDGSLYGYTF
- TRBJ2-7 TRBV28 TRBD1 TGTGCCAGCAGTTTCACGGACAGGTCCTACGAGCAGTACTTC CASSFTDRSYEQYF
once TRBJ1-2 TRBV7-8 - TGTGCCAGCAGCACACGGGCCCTCCCAGTCTATGGCTACACCTTC CASSTRALPVYGYTF
- TRBJ1-5 TRBV9 - TGTGCCAGCAGCCCAACCGACGGGGGTTATCATCCCCAGCATTTT CASSPTDGGYHPQHF
- TRBJ1-2 TRBV19 - TGTGCCAGTAGCCCTGATCGGAACAGGATACGAAACACCTTC CASSPDRNRIRNTF
- TRBJ2-1 TRBV20-1 TRBD2 TGCAGTGCTAGAGATGCGGGGGGAAATTACAATGAGCAGTTCTTC CSARDAGGNYNEQFF
- TRBJ2-1 TRBV9 TRBD2 TGTGCCAGCAGCGTACGGACTAGCGTTTCCGATGAGCAGTTCTTC CASSVRTSVSDEQFF
- TRBJ1-6 TRBV4-3 TRBD1 TGCGCCAGCAGCCCTTCCCACGAGGACAGGGGTTCACCCCTCCACTTT CASSPSHEDRGSPLHF
- TRBJ2-1 TRBV18 - TGTGCCAGCTCACCTGAACAGCTGAAAGAGACCCAGTTCTTC CASSPEQLKETQFF
- TRBJ2-2 TRBV5-1 TRBD2 TGCGCCAGCAGCCAGAGCGGGGGAACGAACACCGGGGAGCTGTTTTTT CASSQSGGTNTGELFF
many TRBJ1-4 TRBV7-9 TRBD1 TGTGCCAGCAGATTGGGACAGGGTCGGGAAAAACTGTTTTTT CASRLGQGREKLFF
many TRBJ2-5 TRBV10-3 TRBD1 TGTGCCATCAGTCCCGGGACAGGGCAAGAGACCCAGTACTTC CAISPGTGQETQYF
- TRBJ2-7 TRBV29-1 TRBD1 TGCAGCGTTCCGGGACAGGGTAGCCACGAGCAGTACTTC CSVPGQGSHEQYF
- TRBJ2-3 TRBV6-1 - TGTGCCAGCAGTGAAGGGACCCAAGATACGCAGTATTTT CASSEGTQDTQYF
- TRBJ2-5 TRBV9 TRBD1 TGTGCCAGCAGCGAAAGGACAGGGCTAGAAGAGACCCAGTACTTC CASSERTGLEETQYF
few TRBJ2-1 TRBV20-1 TRBD2 TGCAGTGCTAGAGATGAAAGCGGGGGGGCCCTTGAGCAGTTCTTC CSARDESGGALEQFF
few TRBJ2-1 TRBV6-1 TRBD1 TGTGCCAGCAGGGGGACAGGGGCTAGCAATGAGCAGTTCTTC CASRGTGASNEQFF
- TRBJ1-2 TRBV9 TRBD1 TGTGCCAGCGGCCCGACAGGGATGAGCTATGGCTACACCTTC CASGPTGMSYGYTF
- TRBJ1-1 TRBV12-3/TRBV12-4 - TGTGCCAGCAGTCCTGGCTTCGATTGCACTGAAGCTTTCTTT CASSPGFDCTEAFF
few TRBJ1-5 TRBV27 - TGTGCCAGCAGGTTAATAACAAATCAGCCCCAGCATTTT CASRLITNQPQHF
- TRBJ2-3 TRBV7-8 - TGTGCCAGCAGCTTACCAACCAGTGAGGGGAGAAATGCAGATACGCAGTATTTT CASSLPTSEGRNADTQYF
- TRBJ2-1 TRBV4-1 - TGCGCCAGCAGCCGAGTGTACGGACAAGGCCTTGAGCAGTTCTTC CASSRVYGQGLEQFF
few TRBJ2-3 TRBV7-2 TRBD1 TGTGCCAGCAGCTTGACGGGACAGGAAGTGGATACGCAGTATTTT CASSLTGQEVDTQYF
- TRBJ2-7 TRBV7-9 - TGTGCCAGCAGCCTGAGGGGAAGTGGCCACGAGCAGTACTTC CASSLRGSGHEQYF
- TRBJ1-1 TRBV7-9 - TGTGCCAGCAGCTTAGGGCAGGGAGTAATCACTGAAGCTTTCTTT CASSLGQGVITEAFF
- TRBJ1-2 TRBV6-2/TRBV6-3 - TGTGCCAGCGAAGGGACCAGGACATATGGCTACACCTTC CASEGTRTYGYTF
- TRBJ2-1 TRBV7-9 - TGTGCCAGCAGCTTAGCCCAGACTAACAATGAGCAGTTCTTC CASSLAQTNNEQFF
few TRBJ1-5 TRBV4-2 - TGTGCCAGCAGCCAATCAGGGGTGGGAAAGCCCCAGCATTTT CASSQSGVGKPQHF
- TRBJ1-1 TRBV20-1 TRBD1 TGCAGTGCTTCACAGGGGCGCCGGACTGAAGCTTTCTTT CSASQGRRTEAFF
- TRBJ1-2 TRBV12-3/TRBV12-4 - TGTGCCAGCAGTTTAGCGGAGACAAGCTATGGCTACACCTTC CASSLAETSYGYTF
many TRBJ2-7 TRBV7-2 TRBD1 TGTGCCAGCAGCTCCCACAGGGGTTCCCCCGAGCAGTACTTC CASSSHRGSPEQYF
- TRBJ1-5 TRBV9 - TGTGCCAGCAGCGTAGGGAGTCAGTCCCAGCATTTT CASSVGSQSQHF
- TRBJ2-7 TRBV6-2/TRBV6-3 - TGTGCCAGCAGTTATCTTGTAGGGACCTCCTACGAGCAGTACTTC CASSYLVGTSYEQYF
few TRBJ2-5 TRBV5-1 TRBD2 TGCGCCAGCAGCTCGGTGACTAGCGGGGTCAGGGATGAGCAGTACTTC CASSSVTSGVRDEQYF
- TRBJ2-4 TRBV6-2/TRBV6-3 TRBD1 TGTGCCAGCAGTTATCCTAGGACAGGGGTCTCCGGGCAGTACTTC CASSYPRTGVSGQYF
few TRBJ2-5 TRBV20-1 - TGCAGTGCTAGACCCCCTCCCTCCGGTCTAGAGACCCAGTACTTC CSARPPPSGLETQYF
- TRBJ2-7 TRBV5-4 TRBD1 TGTGCCAGCAGCGAACAACCGGGACAGCAATCCTACGAGCAGTACTTC CASSEQPGQQSYEQYF
- TRBJ1-1 TRBV12-3/TRBV12-4 - TGTGCCAGCAGTTTTTTTGCACGGAACACTGAGGCTTTCTTT CASSFFARNTEAFF
few TRBJ2-2 TRBV5-1 - TGCGCCAGCAGCCCTCAACAGGGATCCGGGGAGCTGTTTTTT CASSPQQGSGELFF
few TRBJ2-5 TRBV6-2/TRBV6-3 TRBD2 TGTGCCAGCAGCGCGGGTAGCGGGGGGTCGGAGGAGACCCAGTACTTC CASSAGSGGSEETQYF
- TRBJ1-2 TRBV7-2 TRBD1 TGTGCCAGCAGCTTCGGACAGGGGAGCTCCCTACATGGCTACACCTTC CASSFGQGSSLHGYTF
few TRBJ2-1 TRBV7-2 TRBD2 TGTGCCAGCAGTCAGGGGACTAGCGGGGCCAATGAGCAGTTCTTC CASSQGTSGANEQFF
- TRBJ1-2 TRBV7-9 - TGTGCCAGCAGCTTAGGGATCGACAGAACGGATGGCTACACCTTC CASSLGIDRTDGYTF
few TRBJ2-1 TRBV20-1 TRBD1 TGCAGTGCCCCCGGACAGGGTACTGCTGAGCAGTTCTTC CSAPGQGTAEQFF
- TRBJ2-2 TRBV29-1 TRBD2 TGCAGCGTGAGAGTAGCGGGCACCGGGGAGCTGTTTTTT CSVRVAGTGELFF
few TRBJ2-3 TRBV12-3/TRBV12-4 - TGTGCCAGCAGTCCCCTAGAGGGTTTTAGCACAGATACGCAGTATTTT CASSPLEGFSTDTQYF
- TRBJ1-2 TRBV7-2 - TGTGCCGGCAGGAGGACACAGAGGGGCGGCTACACCTTC CAGRRTQRGGYTF
- TRBJ1-5 TRBV11-2 - TGTGCCAGCAGCTTAGATATTACGGGGAGTCGGCATTTT CASSLDITGSRHF
- TRBJ1-2 TRBV20-1 TRBD1 TGCAGTGCTTTTCCGGGACAGTCTAACTATGGCTACACCTTC CSAFPGQSNYGYTF
- TRBJ2-5 TRBV7-8 - TGTGCCGGCAGCTCCGTTGGGGGTGGGGGAGAGACCCAGTACTTC CAGSSVGGGGETQYF
- TRBJ2-7 TRBV3-1 TRBD2 TGTGCCAGCAGCCCCCGAGGTCTAGCGGGGGGTCTTTACGAGCAGTACTTC CASSPRGLAGGLYEQYF
few TRBJ2-1 TRBV28 - TGTGCCAGCAGTTTAGGGGTAAGACTAGAACAGTTCTTC CASSLGVRLEQFF
- TRBJ1-2 TRBV12-3/TRBV12-4 TRBD1 TGTGCCAGCTTCGGCCCCCGGGACAGCTTTAACTATGGCTACACCTTC CASFGPRDSFNYGYTF
many TRBJ1-4 TRBV29-1 TRBD1 TGCAGCACCAGGACAGGGGGAAATGAAAAACTGTTTTTT CSTRTGGNEKLFF